This is a list of T cell receptor beta chains from one sample in a study of sequential checkpoint blockade in melanoma. TCRdb's table, derived via immunoSEQ multiplex PCR, lists solely in-frame clones and lacks some. Here the sample spans about 4,000 clones, roughly a fifth being singletons. The sequencing used tumor tissue (inferred from file names), collected from a patient given nivolumab and ipilimumab in sequence. All receptors come from a human donor with melanoma. The CDR3 runs from the conserved cysteine through the conserved F or W. The order of the fields is J gene, V gene, D gene, clone size, CDR3 protein, CDR3 DNA. D genes are given only for firm matches. Only some rows state a clone size, as once, few, many or a class for expanded clones.

>TRBJ1-2|TRBV29-1|TRBD1|-
CSVEDEFGQDLYLNYGYTF
TGCAGCGTTGAAGACGAGTTTGGACAGGACTTATACCTCAACTATGGCTACACCTTC
>TRBJ2-1|TRBV19|-|-
CASAGLSSYNEQFF
TGTGCCAGTGCGGGACTCTCGTCCTACAATGAGCAGTTCTTC
>TRBJ2-3|TRBV12-2|-|-
CAGRRDRPQGPTDTQYF
TGTGCCGGACGCCGCGACAGGCCCCAGGGTCCCACAGATACGCAGTATTTT
>TRBJ1-6|TRBV6-8|-|few
CASSDRQADNSPLHF
TGTGCCAGCAGCGACCGACAGGCAGATAATTCACCCCTCCACTTT
>TRBJ2-7|TRBV28|-|many
CASSFSGNGYEQYF
TGTGCCAGCAGTTTCTCGGGGAATGGCTACGAGCAGTACTTC
>TRBJ2-2|TRBV11-3|TRBD1|many
CASTGTALTGELFF
TGTGCCAGCACGGGGACAGCGCTCACCGGGGAGCTGTTTTTT
>TRBJ1-1|TRBV10-2|-|medium-sized
CASSDRGQTEAFF
TGCGCCAGCAGTGATCGTGGACAGACAGAAGCTTTCTTT
>TRBJ2-6|TRBV5-1|TRBD1|-
CASSWWTGRPSGANVLTF
TGCGCCAGCAGCTGGTGGACAGGGCGCCCCTCTGGGGCCAACGTCCTGACTTTC
>TRBJ2-2|TRBV6-8|-|many
CAISPFVKGMNTGELFF
TGTGCCATCAGTCCTTTTGTTAAGGGAATGAACACCGGGGAGCTGTTTTTT
>TRBJ1-3|TRBV14|-|-
CASSLMGGTSGNTIYF
TGTGCCAGCAGCCTTATGGGGGGAACCTCTGGAAACACCATATATTTT
>TRBJ1-6|TRBV14|-|-
CASSLQVRESPLHF
TGTGCCAGCAGCCTACAAGTAAGAGAATCACCCCTCCACTTT
>TRBJ2-1|TRBV10-2|TRBD2|once
CASSELTSAYNEQFF
TGCGCCAGCAGTGAGTTAACTAGCGCCTACAATGAGCAGTTCTTC
>TRBJ1-6|TRBV7-8|-|-
CASSNRDNSPLHF
TGTGCCAGCAGCAACAGGGATAATTCACCCCTCCACTTT
>TRBJ2-2|TRBV6-8|-|few
CASRGPLTSNTGELFF
TGTGCCAGCAGGGGCCCACTGACTTCGAACACCGGGGAGCTGTTTTTT
>TRBJ2-7|TRBV5-1|-|-
CASSLVGTLAAEQYF
TGCGCCAGCAGCTTGGTTGGGACGCTGGCTGCCGAGCAGTACTTC
>TRBJ1-1|TRBV6-8|TRBD1|-
CASGRQGNEAFF
TGTGCCAGCGGAAGACAGGGCAATGAAGCTTTCTTT
>TRBJ1-1|TRBV28|-|-
CASSFRGGGTEAFF
TGTGCCAGCAGTTTTCGGGGGGGAGGCACTGAAGCTTTCTTT
>TRBJ2-2|TRBV25-1|TRBD2|-
CASSQLAGADTGELFF
TGTGCCAGCAGTCAACTAGCGGGGGCCGACACCGGGGAGCTGTTTTTT
>TRBJ1-2|TRBV19|-|-
CASNTYGDYTF
TGTGCCAGTAACACTTACGGTGACTACACCTTC
>TRBJ2-5|TRBV11-3|TRBD1|medium-sized
CASSFPGQGNQETQYF
TGTGCCAGCAGCTTTCCGGGACAGGGGAACCAAGAGACCCAGTACTTC
>TRBJ2-2|TRBV7-8|TRBD1|few
CASSSTGAGELFF
TGTGCCAGCAGCTCAACAGGGGCCGGGGAGCTGTTTTTT
>TRBJ2-1|TRBV5-1|TRBD1|-
CASSPGQGTDEQFF
TGCGCCAGCAGCCCGGGACAGGGGACGGATGAGCAGTTCTTC
>TRBJ1-2|TRBV29-1|-|few
CSVEDSGELINYGYTF
TGCAGCGTTGAAGATTCGGGAGAATTAATTAACTATGGCTACACCTTC
>TRBJ1-4|TRBV30|-|-
CAWTRDTNEKLFF
TGTGCCTGGACGAGGGACACTAATGAAAAACTGTTTTTT
>TRBJ1-1|TRBV6-8|-|medium-sized
CASNAGASNTEAFF
TGTGCCAGCAACGCAGGGGCATCGAACACTGAAGCTTTCTTT
>TRBJ1-4|TRBV10-2|-|-
CASSESRTTNEKLFF
TGCGCCAGCAGTGAGTCACGGACAACTAATGAAAAACTGTTTTTT
>TRBJ2-3|TRBV11-3|TRBD1|large
CASSLGTGYVDTQYF
TGTGCCAGCAGCTTAGGGACAGGGTATGTGGATACGCAGTATTTT
>TRBJ2-7|TRBV18|TRBD2|-
CASSPRRGYEQYF
TGTGCCAGCTCACCACGGCGGGGGTACGAGCAGTACTTC
>TRBJ2-5|TRBV6-8|-|few
CASSYVGETQYF
TGTGCCAGCAGTTACGTAGGGGAGACCCAGTACTTC
>TRBJ1-2|TRBV11-3|-|many
CASSLIPSGDYGYTF
TGTGCCAGCAGCTTGATACCGTCCGGGGATTATGGCTACACCTTC
>TRBJ1-3|TRBV19|-|-
CASSLQRADSGNTIYF
TGTGCCAGTAGTCTGCAGAGGGCTGACTCTGGAAACACCATATATTTT
>TRBJ1-5|TRBV12-5|-|few
CASGLSHGQPQHF
TGTGCTAGTGGTTTGTCCCATGGGCAGCCCCAGCATTTT
>TRBJ1-5|TRBV19|-|few
CASRLYINPDQPQHF
TGTGCCAGTAGGTTGTATATTAACCCAGATCAGCCCCAGCATTTT
>TRBJ1-5|TRBV19|-|few
CASSFLSTRPGNQPQHF
TGTGCCAGTAGTTTCCTCTCGACACGGCCTGGCAATCAGCCCCAGCATTTT
>TRBJ1-4|TRBV30|-|-
CALLLRGREKLFF
TGTGCCCTCCTCCTACGGGGAAGGGAAAAACTGTTTTTT